This T cell receptor (beta chain) originates from a study of graft-versus-host responses after intestinal transplantation. Study-level background: For two to four years after anti-thymocyte globulin induction, all recipients took tacrolimus and steroids.

With regard to this clone: The antigen is unknown.

Germline V gene data show CDR1 as SGHTA and CDR2 as FQGNSA. The CDR3 runs 13 residues. Trimming left V 2 bases short and J 7 bases short, with 11 bases between. General study results and limits: High graft-versus-host to host-versus-graft clonal ratios were seen in allografts of patients with graft-donor T cell macrochimerism. Peak circulating GvH clone levels were associated with early post-transplant HvG declines.

The table came from immunoSEQ multiplex PCR; TCRdb's copy has only in-frame clones and leaves some out. Altogether 50,000 to 60,000 clones are present, roughly 91% being singletons, with the ten largest covering more than 2%. The source is a human donor who was the organ donor for an intestinal transplant. The sample in question was unstimulated CD4+ T cells sorted from spleen or lymph node cells, obtained before transplant. The genes are TRBV7-2 and TRBJ2-5; D is perhaps TRBD2 (5 bases). This chain's CDR3 is CASSLSGRGTQYF. The DNA of the CDR3 is TGTGCCAGCAGCTTATCAGGTCGGGGGACCCAGTACTTC.